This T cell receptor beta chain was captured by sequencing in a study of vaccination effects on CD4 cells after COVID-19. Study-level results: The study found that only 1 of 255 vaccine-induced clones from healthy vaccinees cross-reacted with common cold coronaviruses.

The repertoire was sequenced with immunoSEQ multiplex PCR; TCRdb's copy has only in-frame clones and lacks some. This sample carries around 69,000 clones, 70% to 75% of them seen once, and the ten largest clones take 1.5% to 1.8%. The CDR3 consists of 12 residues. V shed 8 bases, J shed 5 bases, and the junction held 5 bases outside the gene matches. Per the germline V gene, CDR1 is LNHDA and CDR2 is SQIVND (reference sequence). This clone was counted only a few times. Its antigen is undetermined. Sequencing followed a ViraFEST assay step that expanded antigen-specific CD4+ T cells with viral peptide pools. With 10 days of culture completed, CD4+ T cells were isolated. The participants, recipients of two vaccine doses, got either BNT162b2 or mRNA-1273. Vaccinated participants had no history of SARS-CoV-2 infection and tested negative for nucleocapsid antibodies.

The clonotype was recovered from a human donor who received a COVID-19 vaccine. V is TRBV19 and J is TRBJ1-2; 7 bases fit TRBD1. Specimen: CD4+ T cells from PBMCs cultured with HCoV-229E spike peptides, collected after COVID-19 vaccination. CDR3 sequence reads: CASGRDRYGYTF. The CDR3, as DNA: TGTGCCAGTGGCCGGGACAGATATGGCTACACCTTC.